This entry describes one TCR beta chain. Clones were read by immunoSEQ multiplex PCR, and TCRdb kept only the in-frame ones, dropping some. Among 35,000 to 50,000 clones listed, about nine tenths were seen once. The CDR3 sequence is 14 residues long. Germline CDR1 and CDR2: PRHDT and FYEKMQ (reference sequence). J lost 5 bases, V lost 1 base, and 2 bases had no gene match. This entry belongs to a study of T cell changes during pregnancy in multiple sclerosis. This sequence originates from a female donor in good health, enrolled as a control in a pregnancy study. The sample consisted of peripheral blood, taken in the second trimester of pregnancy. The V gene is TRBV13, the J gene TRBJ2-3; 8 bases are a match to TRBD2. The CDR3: CASSLVAGGDTQYF. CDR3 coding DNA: TGTGCCAGCAGCTTAGTCGCGGGAGGAGATACGCAGTATTTT.